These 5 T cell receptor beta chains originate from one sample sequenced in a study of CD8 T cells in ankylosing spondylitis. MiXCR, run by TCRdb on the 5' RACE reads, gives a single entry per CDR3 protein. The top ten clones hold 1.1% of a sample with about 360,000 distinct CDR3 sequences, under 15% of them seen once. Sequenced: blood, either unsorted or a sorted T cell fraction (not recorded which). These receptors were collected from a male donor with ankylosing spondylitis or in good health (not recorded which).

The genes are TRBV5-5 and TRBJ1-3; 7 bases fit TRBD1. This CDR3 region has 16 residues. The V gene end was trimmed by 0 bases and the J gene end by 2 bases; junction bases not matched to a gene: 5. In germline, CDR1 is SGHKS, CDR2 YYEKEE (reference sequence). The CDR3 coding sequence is TGTGCCAGCAGCTTGGGACAGGGAATCGCTGGAAACACCATATATTTT. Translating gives CASSLGQGIAGNTIYF.

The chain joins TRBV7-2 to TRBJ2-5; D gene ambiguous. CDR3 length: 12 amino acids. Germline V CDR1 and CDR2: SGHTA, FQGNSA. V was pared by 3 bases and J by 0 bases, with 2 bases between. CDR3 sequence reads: CASSFNQETQYF. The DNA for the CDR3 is TGTGCCAGCAGCTTTAACCAAGAGACCCAGTACTTC. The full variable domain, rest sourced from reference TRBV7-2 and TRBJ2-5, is GAGVSQSPSNKVTEKGKDVELRCDPISGHTALYWYRQSLGQGLEFLIYFQGNSAPDKSGLPSDRFSAERTGGSVSTLTIQRTQQEDSAVYLCASSFNQETQYFGPGTRLLVL.

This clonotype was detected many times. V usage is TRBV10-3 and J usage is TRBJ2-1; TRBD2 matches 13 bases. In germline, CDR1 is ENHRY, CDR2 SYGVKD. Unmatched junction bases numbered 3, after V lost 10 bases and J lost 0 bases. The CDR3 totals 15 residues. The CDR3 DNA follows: TGTGCCACCGGGACTAGCGGGGACTCCTACAATGAGCAGTTCTTC. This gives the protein CATGTSGDSYNEQFF.

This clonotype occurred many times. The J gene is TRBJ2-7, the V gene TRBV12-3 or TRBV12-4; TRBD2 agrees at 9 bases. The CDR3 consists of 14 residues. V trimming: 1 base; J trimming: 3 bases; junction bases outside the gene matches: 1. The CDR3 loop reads CASSLGLAVYEQYF. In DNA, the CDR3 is TGTGCCAGCAGTTTAGGACTAGCGGTCTACGAGCAGTACTTC.

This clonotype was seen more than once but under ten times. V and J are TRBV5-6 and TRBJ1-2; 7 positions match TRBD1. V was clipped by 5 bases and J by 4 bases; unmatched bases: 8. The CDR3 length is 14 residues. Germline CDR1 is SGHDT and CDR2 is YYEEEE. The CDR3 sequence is CASRPTGVVYGYTF. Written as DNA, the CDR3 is TGTGCCAGCAGGCCAACAGGGGTCGTCTATGGCTACACCTTC.